This T cell receptor (beta chain) comes out of a study of immune evolution from preneoplasia to lung adenocarcinoma. Germline CDR1 is SGHRS and CDR2 is YFSETQ. This CDR3 contains 14 residues. The germline V and J ends were trimmed by 4 bases and 4 bases, with 11 bases remaining between them. Profiled with immunoSEQ multiplex PCR; TCRdb holds only in-frame clones, not every one. The sample shows approximately 7,300 clones, roughly 70% of them seen only once. This clone was observed a single time. The chain carries TRBV5-1 and TRBJ1-4, with unresolved D. The material sequenced was FFPE atypical adenomatous hyperplasia tissue from the lung. This sample's subset: atypical adenomatous hyperplasia (AAH), lung preneoplasia. This TCR was recovered from a donor at least 70 years old with lung adenocarcinoma. Some clones in this sample may be carry-over from other donors' samples. The CDR3 DNA reads as TGCGCCAGCAGCCTAGGTGATAATAATGAAAAACTGTTTTTT. It yields the protein CASSLGDNNEKLFF.